This paragraph covers one TCR beta chain sequence. This CDR3 spans 14 amino acids. Germline V gives CDR1 SEHNR, CDR2 FQNEAQ (reference sequence). Trimming took off 5 bases at V and 6 bases at J, with 14 bases between the two ends. This record belongs to a study of blood T cell repertoires in COVID-19. The table came from immunoSEQ multiplex PCR; TCRdb's copy has only in-frame clones and leaves some out. Of some 500,000 clones in the sample, around nine tenths are singletons; the top ten hold approximately 2%. Sequencing was carried out using PBMCs or T cells enriched from blood (not recorded which). This receptor was identified in a middle-aged woman who had recovered from COVID-19. The chain joins TRBV7-9 to TRBJ2-1; D is perhaps TRBD2 (6 bases). CDR3 bases: TGTGCCAGCAGCGCAGGAGGGGAGGTCAATGAGCAGTTCTTC. Residues: CASSAGGEVNEQFF. Full variable domain (rest looked up from reference TRBV7-9 and TRBJ2-1): DTGVSQNPRHKITKRGQNVTFRCDPISEHNRLYWYRQTLGQGPEFLTYFQNEAQLEKSRLLSDRFSAERPKGSFSTLEIQRTEQGDSAMYLCASSAGGEVNEQFFGPGTRLTVL.